What follows are 3 T cell receptor beta chains derived from one specimen sequenced in a study of blood T cell repertoires in COVID-19. Assay: immunoSEQ multiplex PCR; the TCRdb copy retains only in-frame clones and omits some. The sample holds 150,000 to 200,000 clones, 70% to 90% seen once. The sample comprised peripheral blood. The receptors originated from a human donor in a cohort sampled during active COVID-19.

This clone has just a few counts. The chain joins TRBV5-1 to TRBJ2-7, with a weak D call TRBD1 (6 bases). The ends were cut back, 0 bases at V and 4 bases at J, with 11 bases in the middle. The V gene's germline CDR1 is SGHRS and CDR2 YFSETQ. The CDR3 spans 14 residues. CDR3: CASSLEAGEYEQYF. The CDR3, as DNA: TGCGCCAGCAGCTTGGAAGCAGGGGAATACGAGCAGTACTTC.

The CDR3 nucleotides are TGTGCCAGCACCTCAGCGGGAGAGGCGGAGACCCAGTACTTC. It yields the protein CASTSAGEAETQYF. This sequence joins TRBV9 and TRBJ2-5, with 8 nucleotides matching TRBD2. CDR3 length: 14 residues. Germline CDR1 is SGDLS and CDR2 is YYNGEE. Trimming cost V 6 bases and J 5 bases; bases outside gene matches: 9.

The chain carries TRBV28 and TRBJ2-5; TRBD2 matches at 7 bases. V gave up 6 bases and J gave up 3 bases; unmatched junction bases: 7. Germline V gives CDR1 MDHEN, CDR2 SYDVKM. This CDR3 has 14 residues. The CDR3 sequence is CASSLPRGEETQYF. In nucleotides, the CDR3 is TGTGCCAGCAGCCTCCCCCGGGGGGAAGAGACCCAGTACTTC.